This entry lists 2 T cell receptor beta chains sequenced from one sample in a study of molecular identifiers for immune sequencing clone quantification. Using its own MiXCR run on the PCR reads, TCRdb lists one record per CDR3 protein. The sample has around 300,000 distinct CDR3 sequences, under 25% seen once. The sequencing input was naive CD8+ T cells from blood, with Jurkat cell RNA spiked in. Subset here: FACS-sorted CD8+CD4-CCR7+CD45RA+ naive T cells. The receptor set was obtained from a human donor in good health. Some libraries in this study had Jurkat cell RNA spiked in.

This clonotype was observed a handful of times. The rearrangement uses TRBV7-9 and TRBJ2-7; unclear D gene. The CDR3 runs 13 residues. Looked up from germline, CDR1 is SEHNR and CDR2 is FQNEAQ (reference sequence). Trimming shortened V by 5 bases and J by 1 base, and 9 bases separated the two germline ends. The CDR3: CASSPQISYEQYF. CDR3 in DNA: TGTGCCAGCAGCCCCCAAATTTCCTACGAGCAGTACTTC.

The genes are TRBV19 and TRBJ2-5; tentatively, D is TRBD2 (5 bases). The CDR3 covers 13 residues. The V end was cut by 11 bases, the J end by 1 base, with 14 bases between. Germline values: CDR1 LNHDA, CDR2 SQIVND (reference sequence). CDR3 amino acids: CAGRGRAQETQYF. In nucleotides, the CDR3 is TGTGCCGGTCGCGGGCGAGCCCAAGAGACCCAGTACTTC.